This T cell receptor (beta chain) was found in a study of response to subunit inactivated influenza vaccine. General observations from the study: Authors suggested each seasonal flu vaccination may recruit only limited numbers of new T cells.

TCRdb fed the RT-PCR reads into MiXCR, producing one record per CDR3 protein. This sample has 800,000 to 1,000,000 distinct CDR3 sequences, with approximately 21% found just once. Germline V lookup: CDR1 ENHRY, CDR2 SYGVKD. Trimming stripped 4 bases from V and 5 bases from J, with 5 bases between. The CDR3 runs 12 residues. This clonotype was found a few times. Its specificity is not known. This sample comprised PBMCs from blood, obtained about 5 days after vaccination. The source is a man over 45 who received an inactivated influenza vaccine. The V and J genes are TRBV10-3 and TRBJ2-2; D is ambiguous. CDR3 sequence (DNA): TGTGCCATCAGTGCAGTAACCGGGGAGCTGTTTTTT. Translation gives CAISAVTGELFF.